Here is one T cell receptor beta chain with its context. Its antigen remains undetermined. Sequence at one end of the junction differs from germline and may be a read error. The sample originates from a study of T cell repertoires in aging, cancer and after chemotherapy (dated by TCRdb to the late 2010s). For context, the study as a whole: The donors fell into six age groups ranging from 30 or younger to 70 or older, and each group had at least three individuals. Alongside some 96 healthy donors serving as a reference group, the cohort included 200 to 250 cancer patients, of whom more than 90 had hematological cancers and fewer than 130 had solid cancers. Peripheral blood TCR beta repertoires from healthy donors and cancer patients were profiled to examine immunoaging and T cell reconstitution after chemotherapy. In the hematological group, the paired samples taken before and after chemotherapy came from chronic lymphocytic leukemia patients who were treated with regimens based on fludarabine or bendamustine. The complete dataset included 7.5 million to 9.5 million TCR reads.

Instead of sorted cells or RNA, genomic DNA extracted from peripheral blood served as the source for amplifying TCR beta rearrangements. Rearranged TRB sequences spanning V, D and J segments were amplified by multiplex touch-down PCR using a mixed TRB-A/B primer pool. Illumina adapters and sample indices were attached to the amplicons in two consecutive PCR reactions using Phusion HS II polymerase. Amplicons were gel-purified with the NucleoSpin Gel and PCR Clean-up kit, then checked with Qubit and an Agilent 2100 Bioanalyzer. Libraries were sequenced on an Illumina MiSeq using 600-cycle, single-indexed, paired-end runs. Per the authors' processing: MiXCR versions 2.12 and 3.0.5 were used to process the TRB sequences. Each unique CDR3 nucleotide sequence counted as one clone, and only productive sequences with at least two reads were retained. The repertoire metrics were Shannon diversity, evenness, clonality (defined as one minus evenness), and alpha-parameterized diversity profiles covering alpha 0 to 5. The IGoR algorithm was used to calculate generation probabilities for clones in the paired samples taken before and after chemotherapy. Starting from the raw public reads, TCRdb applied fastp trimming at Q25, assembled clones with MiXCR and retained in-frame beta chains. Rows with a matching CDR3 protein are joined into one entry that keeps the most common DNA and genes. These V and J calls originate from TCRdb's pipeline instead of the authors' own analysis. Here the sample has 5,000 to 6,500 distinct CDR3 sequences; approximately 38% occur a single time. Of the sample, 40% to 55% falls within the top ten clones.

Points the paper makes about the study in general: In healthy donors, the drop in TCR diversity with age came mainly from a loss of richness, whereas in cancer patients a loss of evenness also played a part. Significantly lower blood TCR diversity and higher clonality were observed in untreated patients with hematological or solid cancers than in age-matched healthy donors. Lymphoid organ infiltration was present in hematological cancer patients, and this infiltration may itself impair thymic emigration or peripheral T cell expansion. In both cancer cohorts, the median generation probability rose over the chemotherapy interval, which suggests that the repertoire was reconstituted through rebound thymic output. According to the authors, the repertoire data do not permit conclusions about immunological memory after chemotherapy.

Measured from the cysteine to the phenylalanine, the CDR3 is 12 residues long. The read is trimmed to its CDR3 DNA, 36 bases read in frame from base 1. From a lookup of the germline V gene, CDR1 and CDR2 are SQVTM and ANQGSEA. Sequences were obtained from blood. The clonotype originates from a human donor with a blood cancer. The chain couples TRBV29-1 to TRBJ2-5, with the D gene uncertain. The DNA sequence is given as TGCAGCGTTGACGGGCGTGGAGAGACCCAGAACTTC. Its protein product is CSVDGRGETQNF. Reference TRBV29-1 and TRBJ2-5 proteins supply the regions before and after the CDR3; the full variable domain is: SAVISQKPSRDICQRGTSLTIQCQVDSQVTMMFWYRQQPGQSLTLIATANQGSEATYESGFVIDKFPISRPNLTFSTLTVSNMSPEDSSIYLCSVDGRGETQNFGPGTRLLVL.